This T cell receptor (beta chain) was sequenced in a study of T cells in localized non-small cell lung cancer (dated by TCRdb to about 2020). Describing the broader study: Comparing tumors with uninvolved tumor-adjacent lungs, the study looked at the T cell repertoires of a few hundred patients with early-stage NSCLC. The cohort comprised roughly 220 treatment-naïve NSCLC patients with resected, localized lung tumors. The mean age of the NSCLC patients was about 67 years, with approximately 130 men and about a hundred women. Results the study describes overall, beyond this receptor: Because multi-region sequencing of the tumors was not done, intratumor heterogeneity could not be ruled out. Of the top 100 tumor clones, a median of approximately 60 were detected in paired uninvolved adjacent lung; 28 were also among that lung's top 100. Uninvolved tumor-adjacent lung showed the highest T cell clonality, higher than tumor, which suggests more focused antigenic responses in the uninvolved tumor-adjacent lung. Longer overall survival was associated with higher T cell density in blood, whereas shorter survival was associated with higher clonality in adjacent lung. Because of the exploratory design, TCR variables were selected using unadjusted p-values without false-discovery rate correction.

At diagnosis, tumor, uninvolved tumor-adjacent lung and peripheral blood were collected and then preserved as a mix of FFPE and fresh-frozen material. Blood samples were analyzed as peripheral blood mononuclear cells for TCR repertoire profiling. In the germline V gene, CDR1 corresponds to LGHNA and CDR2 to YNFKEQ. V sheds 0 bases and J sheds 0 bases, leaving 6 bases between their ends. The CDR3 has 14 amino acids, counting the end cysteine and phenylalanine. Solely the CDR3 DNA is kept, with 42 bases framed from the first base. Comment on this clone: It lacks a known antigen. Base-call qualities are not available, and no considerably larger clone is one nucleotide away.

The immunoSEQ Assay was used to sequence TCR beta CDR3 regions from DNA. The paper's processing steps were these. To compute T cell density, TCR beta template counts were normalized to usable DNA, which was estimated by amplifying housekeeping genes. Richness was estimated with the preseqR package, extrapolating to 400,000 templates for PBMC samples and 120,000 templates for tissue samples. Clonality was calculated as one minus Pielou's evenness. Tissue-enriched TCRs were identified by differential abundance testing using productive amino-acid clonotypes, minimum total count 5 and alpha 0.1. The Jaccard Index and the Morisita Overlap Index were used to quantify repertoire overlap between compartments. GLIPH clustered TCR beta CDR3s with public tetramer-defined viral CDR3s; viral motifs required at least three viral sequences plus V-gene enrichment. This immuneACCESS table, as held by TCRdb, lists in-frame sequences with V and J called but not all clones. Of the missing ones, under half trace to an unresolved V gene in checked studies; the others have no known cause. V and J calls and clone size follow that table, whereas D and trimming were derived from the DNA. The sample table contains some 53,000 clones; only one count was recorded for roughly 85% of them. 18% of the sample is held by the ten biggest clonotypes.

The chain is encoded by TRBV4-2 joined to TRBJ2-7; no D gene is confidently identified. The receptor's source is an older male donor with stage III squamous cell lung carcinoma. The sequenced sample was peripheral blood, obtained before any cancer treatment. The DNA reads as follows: TGTGCCAGCAGCCAAGATCTATCCTCCTACGAGCAGTACTTC. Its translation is CASSQDLSSYEQYF.